The TCR beta chain described here comes from a study of neurological immune-mediated disorders. Overall study findings and caveats: In HTLV-1-associated myelopathy, TCR clonal expansion was greatest, whereas multiple sclerosis had the least, falling below healthy controls.

This clonotype qualifies as medium-sized. Antigen specificity is unknown. Time point: longitudinal time-point 1 (baseline). The unsorted libraries had their origin in 2 million PBMCs stored at -80 C. This CDR3 comprises 13 residues. Trimming cost V 0 bases and J 2 bases, with 7 bases left between them. Germline-derived CDR1 and CDR2 are DFQATT and SNEGSKA (reference sequence). TCRdb re-analysed the 5' RACE reads in MiXCR, keeping a single row per CDR3 protein. The sample has tens of thousands of distinct CDR3 sequences, approximately 3% seen once. The V and J genes are TRBV20-1 and TRBJ1-2; D may be TRBD1 (6 bases). Sequencing used PBMCs. This sequence originates from a woman aged 60 to 75 with multiple sclerosis. CDR3 sequence reads: CSARDQGNYGYTF. The CDR3 region has the DNA TGCAGTGCTAGAGATCAGGGGAACTATGGCTACACCTTC.